This TCR beta chain was observed in a study of post-analysis software for immune sequencing data. Study-wide findings and caveats: Four or five TRBV segments were more frequent in patients than controls; TRBV5-6, TRBV5-1 and TRBV20-1 belonged to this group.

Tagging with unique molecular identifiers was a feature of the TCR beta cDNA libraries. MiXCR, run by TCRdb on the PCR reads, gives a single entry per CDR3 protein. Among under 650,000 distinct CDR3 sequences listed, roughly 40% were seen once. This clonotype was seen a handful of times. Its matching antigen is unknown. Germline V gene data show CDR1 as SGHVT and CDR2 as SQSDAQ. Trimming stripped 1 base from V and 1 base from J, with 10 bases between. The CDR3 has 15 amino acids. The material sequenced was blood. The receptor's source is a girl aged 10-17 years with multiple sclerosis. The genes are TRBV7-4 and TRBJ1-1, with unresolved D. CDR3 sequence: CASSLGPGPNTEAFF. DNA of the CDR3: TGTGCCAGCAGCTTAGGACCCGGCCCGAACACTGAAGCTTTCTTT.